The table lists the clone carrying this T cell receptor (beta chain) with a few counts. Its specificity is not known. The germline V gene has CDR1 DFQATT and CDR2 SNEGSKA (reference sequence). The CDR3 consists of 15 residues. With 6 bases clipped from V and 2 bases from J, the junction kept 10 bases outside the gene matches. These data belong to a study of CD8 T cells in ankylosing spondylitis. Findings and caveats of the study: Previously reported in reactive arthritis synovial fluid and blood were some of the motif variants. Those disease-linked clones were CD8+; they were also relatively rare in peripheral blood. Clones tied to disease were said to be significantly enriched in matched ankylosing spondylitis synovial fluid. A TCR beta motif of eight highly homologous variants appeared characteristic of ankylosing spondylitis blood.

5'-RACE, quantitative and with molecular barcodes, yielded the TCR beta libraries. MiXCR, run by TCRdb on the 5' RACE reads, gives a single entry per CDR3 protein. The table lists hundreds of thousands of distinct CDR3 sequences, 20% to 30% of them singletons. The material sequenced was blood, either unsorted or a sorted T cell fraction (not recorded which). The chain couples TRBV20-1 to TRBJ1-5; 7 positions agree with TRBD1. This receptor was taken from a male donor with ankylosing spondylitis. CDR3 sequence (DNA): TGCAGTGCCGCCTCGAACAGGGGTGGCAATCAGCCCCAGCATTTT. Its translation: CSAASNRGGNQPQHF.